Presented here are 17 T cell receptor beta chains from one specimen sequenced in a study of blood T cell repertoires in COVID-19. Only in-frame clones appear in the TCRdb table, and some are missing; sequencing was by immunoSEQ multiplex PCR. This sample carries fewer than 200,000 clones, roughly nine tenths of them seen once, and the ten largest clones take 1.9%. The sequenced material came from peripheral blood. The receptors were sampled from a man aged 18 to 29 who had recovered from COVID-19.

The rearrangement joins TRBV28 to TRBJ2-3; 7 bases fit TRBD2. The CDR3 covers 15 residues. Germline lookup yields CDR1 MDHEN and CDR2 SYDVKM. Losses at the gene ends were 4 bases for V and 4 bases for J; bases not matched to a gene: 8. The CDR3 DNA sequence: TGTGCCAGCAGTTACCGCGCTCGGGGGGCAGATACGCAGTATTTT. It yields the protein CASSYRARGADTQYF.

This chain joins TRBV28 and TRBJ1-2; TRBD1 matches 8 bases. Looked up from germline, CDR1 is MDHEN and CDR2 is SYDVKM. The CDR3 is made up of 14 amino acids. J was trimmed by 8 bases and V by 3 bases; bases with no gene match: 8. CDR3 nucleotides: TGTGCCAGCAGTTTTAACAGGGGGGCGGGAGGCTACACCTTC. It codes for CASSFNRGAGGYTF.

The CDR3 DNA reads as TGTGCCAGCACCAACGGACAGGGGACCTCCTACGAGCAGTACTTC. Protein: CASTNGQGTSYEQYF. The genes are TRBV28 and TRBJ2-7; TRBD1 matches at 9 bases. CDR1 is MDHEN and CDR2 is SYDVKM in the germline V gene. Unmatched junction bases numbered 7, after V lost 7 bases and J lost 0 bases. The CDR3 covers 15 residues.

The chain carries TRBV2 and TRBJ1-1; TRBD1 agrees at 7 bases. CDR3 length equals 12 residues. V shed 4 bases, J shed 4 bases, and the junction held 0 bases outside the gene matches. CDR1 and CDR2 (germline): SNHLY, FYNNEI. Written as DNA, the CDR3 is TGTGCCAGCAGTGCAGGGGGCACTGAAGCTTTCTTT. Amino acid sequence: CASSAGGTEAFF.

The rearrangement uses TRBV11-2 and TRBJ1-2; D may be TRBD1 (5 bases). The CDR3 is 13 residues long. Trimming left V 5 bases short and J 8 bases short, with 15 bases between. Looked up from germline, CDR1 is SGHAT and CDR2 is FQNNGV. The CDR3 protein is CASSPRVSQGYTF. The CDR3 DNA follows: TGTGCCAGCAGCCCCAGGGTTTCGCAAGGCTACACCTTC.

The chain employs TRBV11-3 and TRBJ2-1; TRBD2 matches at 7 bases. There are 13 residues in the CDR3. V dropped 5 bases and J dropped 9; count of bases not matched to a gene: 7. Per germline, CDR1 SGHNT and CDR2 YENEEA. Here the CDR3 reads CASSRDYSAEQFF. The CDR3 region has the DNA TGTGCCAGCAGCCGGGACTACTCAGCTGAGCAGTTCTTC.

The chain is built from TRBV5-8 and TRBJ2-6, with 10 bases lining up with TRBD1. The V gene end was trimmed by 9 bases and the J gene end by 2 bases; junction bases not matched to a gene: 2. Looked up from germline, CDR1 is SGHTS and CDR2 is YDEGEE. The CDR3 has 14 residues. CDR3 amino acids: CATGQGTGANVLTF. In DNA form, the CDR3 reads TGTGCCACGGGACAGGGGACTGGGGCCAACGTCCTGACTTTC.

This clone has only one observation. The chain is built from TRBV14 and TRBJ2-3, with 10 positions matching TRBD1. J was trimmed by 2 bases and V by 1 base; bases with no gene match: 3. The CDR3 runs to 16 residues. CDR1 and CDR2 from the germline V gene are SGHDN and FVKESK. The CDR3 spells CASSQGQGANTDTQYF. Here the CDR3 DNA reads TGTGCCAGCAGCCAAGGACAGGGGGCAAACACAGATACGCAGTATTTT. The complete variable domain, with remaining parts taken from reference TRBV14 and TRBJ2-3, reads EAGVTQFPSHSVIEKGQTVTLRCDPISGHDNLYWYRRVMGKEIKFLLHFVKESKQDESGMPNNRFLAERTGGTYSTLKVQPAELEDSGVYFCASSQGQGANTDTQYFGPGTRLTVL.

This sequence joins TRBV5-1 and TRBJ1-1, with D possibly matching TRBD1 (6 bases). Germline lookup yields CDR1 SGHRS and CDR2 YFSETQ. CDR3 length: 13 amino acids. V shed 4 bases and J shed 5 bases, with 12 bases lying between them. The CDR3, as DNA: TGCGCCAGCAGCACAGGGAGGGAAACTGAAGCTTTCTTT. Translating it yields CASSTGRETEAFF.

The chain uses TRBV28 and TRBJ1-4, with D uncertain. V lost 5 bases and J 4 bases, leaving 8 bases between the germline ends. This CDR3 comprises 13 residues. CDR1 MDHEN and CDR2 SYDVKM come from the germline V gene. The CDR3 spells CASSPYSNEKLFF. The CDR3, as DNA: TGTGCCAGCAGTCCGTACAGTAATGAAAAACTGTTTTTT.

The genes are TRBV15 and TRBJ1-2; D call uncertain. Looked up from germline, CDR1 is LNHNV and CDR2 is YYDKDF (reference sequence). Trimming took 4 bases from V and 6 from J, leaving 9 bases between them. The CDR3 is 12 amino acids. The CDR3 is CATSIEQNGYTF. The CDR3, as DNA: TGTGCCACCAGCATCGAACAGAATGGCTACACCTTC.

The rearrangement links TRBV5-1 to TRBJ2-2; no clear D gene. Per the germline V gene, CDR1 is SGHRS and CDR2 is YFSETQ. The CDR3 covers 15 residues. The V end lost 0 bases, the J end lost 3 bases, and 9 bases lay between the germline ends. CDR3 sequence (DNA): TGCGCCAGCAGCTTGGGGCCACCTGACACCGGGGAGCTGTTTTTT. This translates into CASSLGPPDTGELFF.

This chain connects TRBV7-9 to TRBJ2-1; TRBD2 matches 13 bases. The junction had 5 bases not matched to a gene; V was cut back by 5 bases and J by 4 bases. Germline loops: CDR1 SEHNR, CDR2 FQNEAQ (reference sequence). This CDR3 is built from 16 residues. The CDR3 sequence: CASSPRLAGGYNEQFF. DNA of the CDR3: TGTGCCAGCAGCCCGCGACTAGCGGGAGGTTACAATGAGCAGTTCTTC.

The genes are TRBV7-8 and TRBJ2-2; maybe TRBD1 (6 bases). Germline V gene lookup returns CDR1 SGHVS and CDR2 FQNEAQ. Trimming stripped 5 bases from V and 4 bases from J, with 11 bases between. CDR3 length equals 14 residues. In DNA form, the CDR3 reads TGTGCCAGCAGCACAGGGTTTCTCACCGGGGAGCTGTTTTTT. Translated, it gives CASSTGFLTGELFF.

The CDR3 bases are TGTGCCAGCAGCTTTGGTCCTATTGAAGCTTTCTTT. Protein sequence: CASSFGPIEAFF. The chain couples TRBV5-8 to TRBJ1-1; no clear D gene. Trimming took off 2 bases at V and 7 bases at J, with 9 bases between the two ends. CDR3 length: 12 amino acids. Germline V gene data show CDR1 as SGHTS and CDR2 as YDEGEE. Combining the CDR3 with reference TRBV5-8 and TRBJ1-1 gives the whole variable domain EAGVTQSPTHLIKTRGQQATLRCSPISGHTSVYWYQQALGLGLQFLLWYDEGEERNRGNFPPRFSGRQFPNYSSELNVNALELEDSALYLCASSFGPIEAFFGQGTRLTVV.

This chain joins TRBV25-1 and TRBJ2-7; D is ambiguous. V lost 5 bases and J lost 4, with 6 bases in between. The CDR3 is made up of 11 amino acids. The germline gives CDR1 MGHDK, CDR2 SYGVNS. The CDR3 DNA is TGTGCCAGCAGTTTAGATTACGAGCAGTACTTC. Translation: CASSLDYEQYF.

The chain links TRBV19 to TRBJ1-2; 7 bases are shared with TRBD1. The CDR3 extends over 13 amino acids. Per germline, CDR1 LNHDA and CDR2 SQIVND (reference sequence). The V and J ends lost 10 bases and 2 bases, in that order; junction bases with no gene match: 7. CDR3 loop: CATRDRKNYGYTF. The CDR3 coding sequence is TGTGCCACCCGGGACAGAAAAAACTATGGCTACACCTTC.